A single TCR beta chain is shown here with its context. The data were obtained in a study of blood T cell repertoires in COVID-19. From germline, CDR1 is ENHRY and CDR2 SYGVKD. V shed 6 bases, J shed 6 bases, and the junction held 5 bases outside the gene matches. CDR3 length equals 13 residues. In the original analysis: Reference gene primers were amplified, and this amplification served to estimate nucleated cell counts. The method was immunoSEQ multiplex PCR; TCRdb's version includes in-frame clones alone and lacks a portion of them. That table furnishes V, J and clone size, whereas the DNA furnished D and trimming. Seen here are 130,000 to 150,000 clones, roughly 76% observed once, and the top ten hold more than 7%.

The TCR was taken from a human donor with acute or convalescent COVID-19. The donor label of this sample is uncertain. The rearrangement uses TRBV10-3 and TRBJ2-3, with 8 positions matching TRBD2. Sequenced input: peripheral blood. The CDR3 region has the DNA TGTGCCATCAGGCGGGGGGCCGGGGATACGCAGTATTTT. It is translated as CAIRRGAGDTQYF.